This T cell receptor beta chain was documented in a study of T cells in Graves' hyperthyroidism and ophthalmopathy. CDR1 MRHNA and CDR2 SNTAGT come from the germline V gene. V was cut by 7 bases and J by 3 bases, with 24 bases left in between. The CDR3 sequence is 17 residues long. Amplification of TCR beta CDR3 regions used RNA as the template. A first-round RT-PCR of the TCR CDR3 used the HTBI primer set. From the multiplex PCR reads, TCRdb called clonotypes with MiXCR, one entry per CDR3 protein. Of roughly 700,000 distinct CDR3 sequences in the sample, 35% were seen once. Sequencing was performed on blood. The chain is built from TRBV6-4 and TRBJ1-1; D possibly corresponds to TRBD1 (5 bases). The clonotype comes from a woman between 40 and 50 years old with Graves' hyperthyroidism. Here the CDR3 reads CASMGLRGGKGYTEAFF. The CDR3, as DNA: TGTGCCAGCATGGGGTTGAGGGGAGGGAAGGGATACACTGAAGCTTTCTTT.